This T cell receptor beta chain emerged from a study of T cells in Graves' hyperthyroidism and ophthalmopathy. Amplified TCR beta CDR3 regions came from RNA transcripts. A set of HTBI primers served as the primers for a first-round RT-PCR of the TCR CDR3. One entry per CDR3 protein, called by TCRdb with MiXCR from the multiplex PCR reads. The sample lists around 420,000 distinct CDR3 sequences, 15% to 19% occurring once. This clonotype was counted only a few times. The sequencing input was blood. The TCR was taken from a woman aged 18-29 years with Graves' hyperthyroidism.

The CDR3 coding sequence is TGTGCCAGCAGTGAAGGGGGCACTGGGGCCAACGTCCTGACTTTC. Translated: CASSEGGTGANVLTF. The V call is TRBV28, the J call TRBJ2-6; TRBD1 agrees at 7 bases. The ends lost 5 bases at V and 2 bases at J; junction bases unmatched: 3. The CDR3 has 15 residues. Germline V CDR1 and CDR2: MDHEN, SYDVKM.